The rows below give T cell receptor beta chains drawn from one sample of a study of graft-versus-host responses after intestinal transplantation. Measured with immunoSEQ multiplex PCR; TCRdb has only the in-frame clones, and not every one. The sample yields 77,000 or so clones, approximately 92% seen once. The material sequenced was PBMCs, taken 98 days after intestinal transplantation. These TCRs come from a human patient who received an intestinal transplant, so some T cells may come from the graft donor. Both conserved end residues are part of each CDR3. The D gene is left open where the match is weak. Size is omitted from some rows. Given values are once, few, many or a class for expanded clones.

clone size,V gene,J gene,D gene,CDR3 protein,CDR3 DNA
NA,TRBV9,TRBJ2-5,TRBD2,CASSGTSGLYQETQYF,TGTGCCAGCAGCGGGACTAGCGGGCTGTACCAAGAGACCCAGTACTTC
few,TRBV6-6,TRBJ1-5,NA,CASSYLQGGQPQHF,TGTGCCAGCAGTTACCTGCAGGGCGGTCAGCCCCAGCATTTT
NA,TRBV2,TRBJ1-1,NA,CASSESPGDKEAFF,TGTGCCAGCAGTGAGAGCCCAGGGGATAAGGAAGCTTTCTTT
NA,TRBV9,TRBJ2-1,TRBD1,CASSFSGTDTNEQFF,TGTGCCAGCAGCTTTTCCGGGACAGACACTAATGAGCAGTTCTTC
NA,TRBV5-1,TRBJ1-2,NA,CASSWDGRYGYTF,TGCGCCAGCAGCTGGGACGGACGCTATGGCTACACCTTC
NA,TRBV20-1,TRBJ1-5,NA,CSASNQPQHF,TGCAGTGCTAGCAATCAGCCCCAGCATTTT
NA,TRBV9,TRBJ2-1,TRBD2,CASSVGVAGIYNEQFF,TGTGCCAGCAGCGTAGGGGTAGCGGGCATCTACAATGAGCAGTTCTTC
NA,TRBV4-1,TRBJ2-1,NA,CASSQLRLGYNEQFF,TGCGCCAGCAGCCAACTACGGTTAGGGTACAATGAGCAGTTCTTC
NA,TRBV10-3,TRBJ2-1,TRBD2,CAISEPGTSGTAFNDEQFF,TGTGCCATCAGTGAACCAGGGACTAGCGGGACTGCCTTTAACGATGAGCAGTTCTTC
once,TRBV4-1,TRBJ2-3,NA,CASSQLASITDTQYF,TGCGCCAGCAGCCAACTAGCGTCCATCACAGATACGCAGTATTTT
NA,TRBV5-1,TRBJ2-7,NA,CASRETARHLLRGQYF,TGCGCCAGCAGGGAGACAGCCAGGCACCTACTACGAGGGCAGTACTTC
NA,TRBV2,TRBJ2-5,NA,CASNLERRETQYF,TGTGCCAGCAACCTCGAAAGGAGGGAGACCCAGTACTTC
once,TRBV5-1,TRBJ2-3,TRBD2,CASRGIAGGGDTQYF,TGCGCCAGCAGAGGGATAGCGGGGGGTGGAGATACGCAGTATTTT
NA,TRBV25-1,TRBJ1-1,NA,CASSGGGNTEAFF,TGTGCCAGCAGTGGCGGGGGAAACACTGAAGCTTTCTTT
NA,TRBV28,TRBJ2-5,NA,CASSFRRQETQYF,TGTGCCAGCAGTTTCCGACGGCAAGAGACCCAGTACTTC
NA,TRBV5-1,TRBJ1-1,NA,CASSLAGRDTEAFF,TGCGCCAGCAGCTTGGCAGGGCGCGACACTGAAGCTTTCTTT
NA,TRBV4-1,TRBJ1-1,NA,CASSHGGGAEAFF,TGCGCCAGCAGCCATGGGGGGGGAGCTGAAGCTTTCTTT
once,TRBV5-1,TRBJ2-5,NA,CASSWAEGSDRTQYF,TGCGCCAGCAGCTGGGCTGAGGGCTCAGACCGGACCCAGTACTTC
NA,TRBV6-5,TRBJ2-7,NA,CASRGNYEQYF,TGTGCCAGCAGGGGGAACTACGAGCAGTACTTC
NA,TRBV11-2,TRBJ2-3,TRBD2,CASSLGPPGLAESTDTQYF,TGTGCCAGCAGCTTAGGCCCTCCCGGACTAGCGGAAAGCACAGATACGCAGTATTTT
NA,TRBV27,TRBJ2-7,NA,CASSLLNPVGYYEQYF,TGTGCCAGCAGTTTACTCAACCCAGTCGGGTACTACGAGCAGTACTTC
NA,TRBV5-1,TRBJ2-3,NA,CASSLTNPSTDTQYF,TGCGCCAGCAGCTTGACGAATCCTAGCACAGATACGCAGTATTTT
NA,TRBV23-1,TRBJ2-3,TRBD2,CASSLGLARSTDTQYF,TGCGCCAGCAGTCTCGGACTAGCGCGGAGCACAGATACGCAGTATTTT
NA,TRBV29-1,TRBJ2-7,TRBD2,CSVRGGLVDYEQYF,TGCAGCGTTCGGGGGGGTCTAGTGGACTACGAGCAGTACTTC
NA,TRBV10-1,TRBJ2-7,NA,CASSGGLTGSYEQYF,TGCGCCAGCAGTGGGGGACTTACCGGCTCCTACGAGCAGTACTTC
NA,TRBV7-6,TRBJ2-6,NA,CASSIVCESHKSRANVLTF,TGTGCCAGCAGCATAGTGTGTGAATCTCACAAAAGTCGGGCCAACGTCCTGACTTTC
once,TRBV7-6,TRBJ2-5,NA,CASSWYQETQYF,TGTGCCAGCAGCTGGTACCAAGAGACCCAGTACTTC
NA,TRBV4-2,TRBJ1-6,NA,CASSQQNSPLHF,TGTGCCAGCAGCCAACAAAATTCACCCCTCCACTTT
NA,TRBV9,TRBJ2-1,NA,CASSVGFGGLAEQFF,TGTGCCAGCAGCGTAGGATTCGGCGGGCTTGCCGAGCAGTTCTTC
once,TRBV28,TRBJ2-1,NA,CASSFQHLKDEQFF,TGTGCCAGCAGTTTTCAGCACCTTAAGGATGAGCAGTTCTTC
NA,TRBV19,TRBJ2-1,TRBD2,CASSFGLAGGNEQFF,TGTGCCAGTAGTTTTGGACTAGCGGGGGGTAATGAGCAGTTCTTC
NA,TRBV7-7,TRBJ1-1,NA,CASSLAWRQVNTEAFF,TGTGCCAGCAGCTTAGCGTGGAGACAGGTGAACACTGAAGCTTTCTTT
NA,TRBV11-2,TRBJ2-7,TRBD1,CASTGTDSYEQYF,TGTGCCAGCACCGGGACAGACTCCTACGAGCAGTACTTC
once,TRBV7-9,TRBJ1-1,TRBD1,CASSLLWTGGFGNTEAFF,TGTGCCAGCAGCTTATTGTGGACAGGGGGATTCGGAAACACTGAAGCTTTCTTT
NA,TRBV30,TRBJ2-2,NA,CAWSPAPGNTGELFF,TGTGCCTGGAGTCCGGCTCCGGGGAACACCGGGGAGCTGTTTTTT
NA,TRBV4-2,TRBJ2-1,NA,CASSRSLTSSYNEQFF,TGTGCCAGCAGCCGTAGCCTTACTAGCTCCTACAATGAGCAGTTCTTC
NA,TRBV18,TRBJ1-2,TRBD1,CASSPPGTGGGYTF,TGTGCCAGCTCACCACCGGGTACAGGGGGTGGCTACACCTTC
NA,TRBV6-6,TRBJ2-7,TRBD1,CASSPQGQAYEQYF,TGTGCCAGCAGCCCTCAGGGACAGGCCTACGAGCAGTACTTC
NA,TRBV5-5,TRBJ1-1,TRBD1,CASSTGQGPEAFF,TGTGCCAGCAGCACTGGACAGGGTCCTGAAGCTTTCTTT
few,TRBV18,TRBJ2-7,NA,CASSPAGGGQYF,TGTGCCAGCTCACCCGCCGGTGGCGGGCAGTACTTC
NA,TRBV2,TRBJ2-7,TRBD1,CASSVDRVGEQYF,TGTGCCAGCAGTGTCGACAGGGTGGGCGAGCAGTACTTC
NA,TRBV6-5,TRBJ2-1,TRBD2,CASSFSASGDDEQFF,TGTGCCAGCAGCTTCTCGGCTAGCGGGGACGATGAGCAGTTCTTC
NA,TRBV29-1,TRBJ1-1,NA,CSVQRTAMNTEAFF,TGCAGCGTTCAAAGGACAGCCATGAACACTGAAGCTTTCTTT
NA,TRBV18,TRBJ2-7,NA,CASSPRRVRAHYEQYF,TGTGCCAGCTCACCACGCCGCGTCCGGGCCCACTACGAGCAGTACTTC
NA,TRBV7-3,TRBJ2-1,TRBD2,CASRPIGEGSYNEQFF,TGTGCCAGCAGGCCTATCGGGGAGGGATCCTACAATGAGCAGTTCTTC
NA,TRBV13,TRBJ2-7,TRBD1,CASSNNRDRAAYEQYF,TGTGCCAGCAGCAATAACCGGGACAGGGCTGCCTACGAGCAGTACTTC
few,TRBV6-1,TRBJ2-1,NA,CASSEVLIWGNEQFF,TGTGCCAGCAGTGAAGTCTTGATTTGGGGCAATGAGCAGTTCTTC
NA,TRBV7-2,TRBJ2-3,TRBD2,CASSLESGRALTDTQYF,TGTGCCAGCAGCTTAGAGAGCGGGAGGGCCCTCACAGATACGCAGTATTTT
NA,TRBV4-2,TRBJ2-2,TRBD2,CASSQEDGGGGELFF,TGTGCCAGCAGCCAAGAGGATGGGGGGGGCGGGGAGCTGTTTTTT
NA,TRBV5-5,TRBJ1-2,TRBD1,CASSLGQGALGYTF,TGTGCCAGCAGCTTGGGACAGGGGGCCCTCGGCTACACCTTC